This passage covers 10 T cell receptor beta chains from one sample sequenced in a study of T cell responses to AZD1222 COVID-19 vaccine. Libraries were prepared by immunoSEQ multiplex PCR; TCRdb keeps only in-frame clonotypes and omits some of them. The profile shows 130,000 to 150,000 clones, approximately 90% of them singletons. This sample comprised peripheral blood, obtained on day 0 of AZD1222 vaccination. The receptors originated from an adult in good health.

The chain combines TRBV4-1 with TRBJ1-1; 8 bases are a match to TRBD1. Trimming cost V 1 base and J 0 bases; bases outside gene matches: 1. CDR3 length equals 15 residues. Per germline, CDR1 MGHRA and CDR2 YSYEKL. The CDR3 bases are TGCGCCAGCAGCCAAGGGGGACAGGTGAACACTGAAGCTTTCTTT. As protein: CASSQGGQVNTEAFF.

The V gene is TRBV9, the J gene TRBJ1-2; unclear D gene. CDR1 is SGDLS, CDR2 YYNGEE, per germline. Trimming left V 0 bases short and J 4 bases short, with 13 bases between. This CDR3 has 15 residues. In DNA, the CDR3 is TGTGCCAGCAGCGTAGATCTAACAGCGACCTATGGCTACACCTTC. Amino acids: CASSVDLTATYGYTF.

The table lists this clone with a few counts. The rearrangement uses TRBV5-6 and TRBJ1-2; TRBD1 matches 9 bases. The CDR3 totals 14 residues. The V segment lost 2 bases and the J segment 7 bases; nucleotides outside the gene matches: 6. Germline CDR1 SGHDT, CDR2 YYEEEE. This chain's CDR3 is CASSFRDRESGYTF. The CDR3 DNA reads as TGTGCCAGCAGCTTCCGGGACAGGGAGAGTGGCTACACCTTC.

The CDR3 is CASRFLPRGDYEQYF. Written as DNA, the CDR3 is TGTGCCAGCAGATTCCTCCCCAGGGGGGATTACGAGCAGTACTTC. V is TRBV27 and J is TRBJ2-7, with D possibly TRBD1 on 7 matching bases. CDR1 is MNHEY, CDR2 SMNVEV, per germline (reference sequence). The CDR3 contains 15 residues. The V end was cut by 6 bases, the J end by 4 bases, with 19 bases between.

V gene TRBV21-1 combines with J gene TRBJ1-1; TRBD1 reflects the table's D call only, with no check against the DNA. TRBV21-1 is shown as a pseudogene. CDR3 length: 14 residues. CDR3 bases: TGTGCCAGCAAATTGACAGGGCTTCGGACTGAAGCTTTCTTT. This gives the protein CASKLTGLRTEAFF.

The gene calls are TRBV5-4 and TRBJ2-5; 8 positions agree with TRBD2. With V trimmed by 4 bases and J by 7 bases, 9 bases remained unmatched. The CDR3 has 14 amino acids. Germline CDR1 SGHNT, CDR2 YYREEE (reference sequence). CDR3 protein: CASSPGGAQGTQYF. CDR3 nucleotides: TGTGCCAGCAGCCCGGGGGGGGCGCAGGGGACCCAGTACTTC.

This clone was observed a single time. V is TRBV7-9 and J is TRBJ2-2; 7 nucleotides align to TRBD1. The V gene's germline CDR1 is SEHNR and CDR2 FQNEAQ (reference sequence). The V gene end was trimmed by 1 base and the J gene end by 0 bases; junction bases not matched to a gene: 2. The CDR3 contains 16 residues. The chain's CDR3 is CASSLGGQSNTGELFF. DNA for the CDR3: TGTGCCAGCAGCTTAGGGGGACAGTCGAACACCGGGGAGCTGTTTTTT.

The chain uses TRBV9 and TRBJ1-1; the D is unclear. The CDR3 totals 14 residues. V lost 3 bases and J lost 6, with 15 bases in between. CDR1 and CDR2 from the germline V gene are SGDLS and YYNGEE. The CDR3 DNA is TGTGCCAGCAGCGATCCTACCGGGATCGCTGAAGCTTTCTTT. It specifies CASSDPTGIAEAFF. Supplemented by reference TRBV9 and TRBJ1-1, the full variable domain reads DSGVTQTPKHLITATGQRVTLRCSPRSGDLSVYWYQQSLDQGLQFLIQYYNGEERAKGNILERFSAQQFPDLHSELNLSSLELGDSALYFCASSDPTGIAEAFFGQGTRLTVV.

This clone was recorded only once. V gene TRBV12-3 or TRBV12-4 combines with J gene TRBJ1-2, with D maybe TRBD1 (6 bases). This CDR3 spans 13 amino acids. With 3 bases removed from V and 3 bases from J, the gap between germline ends came to 8 bases. This chain's CDR3 is CASSLGGHYGYTF. CDR3 DNA sequence: TGTGCCAGCAGTTTGGGGGGGCACTATGGCTACACCTTC.

The chain employs TRBV28 and TRBJ1-4; D uncertain. The V end lost 2 bases, the J end lost 7 bases, and 11 bases lay between the germline ends. Looked up from germline, CDR1 is MDHEN and CDR2 is SYDVKM. The CDR3 contains 14 residues. The CDR3 bases are TGTGCCAGCAGTTTAACCTCGGCGGCTGAAAAACTGTTTTTT. Translation: CASSLTSAAEKLFF.